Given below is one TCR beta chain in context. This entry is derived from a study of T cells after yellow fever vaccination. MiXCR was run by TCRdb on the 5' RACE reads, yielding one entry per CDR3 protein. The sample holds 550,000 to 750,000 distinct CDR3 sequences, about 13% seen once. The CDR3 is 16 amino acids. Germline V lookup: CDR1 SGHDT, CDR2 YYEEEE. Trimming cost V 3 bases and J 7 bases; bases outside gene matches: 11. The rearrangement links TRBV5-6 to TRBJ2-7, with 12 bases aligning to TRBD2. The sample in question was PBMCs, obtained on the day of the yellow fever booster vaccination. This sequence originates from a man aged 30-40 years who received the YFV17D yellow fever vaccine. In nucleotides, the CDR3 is TGTGCCAGCAGCTCGCTTGACCGACTAGCGGGAGTGGAGCAGTACTTC. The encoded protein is CASSSLDRLAGVEQYF.